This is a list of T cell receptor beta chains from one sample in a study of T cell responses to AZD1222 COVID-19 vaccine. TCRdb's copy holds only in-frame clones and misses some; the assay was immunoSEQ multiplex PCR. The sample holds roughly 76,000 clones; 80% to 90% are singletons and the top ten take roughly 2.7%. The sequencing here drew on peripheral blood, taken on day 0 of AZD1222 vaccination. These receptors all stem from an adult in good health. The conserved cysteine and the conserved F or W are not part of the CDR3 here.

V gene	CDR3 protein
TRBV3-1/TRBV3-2	ASSYTRGGEQF
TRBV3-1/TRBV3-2	ASSQFYEQY
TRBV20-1	SAGETQY
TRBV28	ASSLSAQGNQPQH
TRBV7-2	ASSPGRYNEQF
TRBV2	ASSGRTGSEKLF
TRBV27	ASSPGRLISTDTQY
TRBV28	ASNPTGDSLGETQY
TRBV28	ASREKTGPFTEAF
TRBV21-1	ASSKKGLTSGSTGTEAF
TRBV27	ASSSTSVLRGEQF
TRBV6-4	ASSDSTGPNTEAF
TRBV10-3	AISDSSGQETQY
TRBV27	ASSSYRRVGSNQPQH
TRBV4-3	ASSPGQLPAFYGYT
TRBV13	ASSPVAAKNIQY
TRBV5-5	ASSLGVSGANVLT
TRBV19	ASSLSKDSPLH
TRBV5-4	ASSLVGSGNTIY
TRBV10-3	AISEGSRVGQPQH
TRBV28	ASTPTGTSSSEQY
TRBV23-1	ASCQRQGWHTEAF
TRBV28	ASSQISGAGNTIY
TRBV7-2	ASSLGSGEWDTIY
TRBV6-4	ASSVGFGANVLT
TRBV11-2	ASRPGLAGYEQY
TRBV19	ASIPRANTGELF
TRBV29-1	SVASPSHDEQY
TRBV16	ASSQSPNSPLH
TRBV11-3	ASSPRSGDTDTQY
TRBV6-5	ASSTGRGEQY
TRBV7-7	ASSQIRTDTQY
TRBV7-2	ASSLNGGITEAF
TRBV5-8	ASSYNPGQGLAKNIQY
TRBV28	ASSSPTANYGYT
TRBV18	ASSSELNQPQH
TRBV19	ASSSGKDQPQH
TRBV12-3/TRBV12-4	ASSKQGFAEAF
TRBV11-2	ASSDRDTDGYT
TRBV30	AWSSRENNSPLH
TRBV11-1	ASSVGPGILT
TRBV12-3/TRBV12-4	ASRPGGGETQY
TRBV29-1	SVEINNYGYT
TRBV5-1	ASRRTGVDYGYT
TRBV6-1	ASSETSNYGYT